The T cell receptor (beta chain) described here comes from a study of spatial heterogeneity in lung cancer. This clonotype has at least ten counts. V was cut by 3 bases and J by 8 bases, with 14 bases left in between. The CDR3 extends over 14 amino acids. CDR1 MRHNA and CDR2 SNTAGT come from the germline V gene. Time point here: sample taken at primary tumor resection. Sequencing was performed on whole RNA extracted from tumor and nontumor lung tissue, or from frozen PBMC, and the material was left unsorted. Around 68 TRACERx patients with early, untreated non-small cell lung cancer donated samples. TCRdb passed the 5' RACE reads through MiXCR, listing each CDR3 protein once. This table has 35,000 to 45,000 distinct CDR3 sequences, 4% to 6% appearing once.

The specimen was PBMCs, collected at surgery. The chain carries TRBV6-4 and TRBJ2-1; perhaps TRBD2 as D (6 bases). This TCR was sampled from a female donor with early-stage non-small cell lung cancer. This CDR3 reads CASSERGWGDEQFF. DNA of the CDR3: TGTGCCAGCAGTGAACGAGGCTGGGGGGATGAGCAGTTCTTC.